This entry lists 30 T cell receptor beta chains sequenced from one sample in a study of shared clonotypes between healthy human individuals. Repertoires were generated with immunoSEQ multiplex PCR, while TCRdb's copy carries only in-frame clones and drops some. The sample consists of 2,100,000 or so clones, approximately 94% of them appearing once. The sequencing sample was made of naive CD4+ T cells sorted from blood. The subset here: CD45RA+ positively selected. These receptor sequences come from a young man in good health.

The V call is TRBV6-1, the J call TRBJ2-5; the D gene is possibly TRBD1 (6 bases). The CDR3 has 13 residues. Germline V CDR1 and CDR2: MNHNS, SASEGT. Trimming cost V 7 bases and J 5 bases, with 14 bases left between them. CDR3: CASIRGNEETQYF. The CDR3, as DNA: TGTGCCAGCATAAGGGGGAACGAGGAGACCCAGTACTTC.

This chain uses TRBV5-1 with TRBJ2-1, with 8 bases matching TRBD2. The germline V gene has CDR1 SGHRS and CDR2 YFSETQ. The ends lost 1 base at V and 6 bases at J; junction bases unmatched: 6. The CDR3 has 15 amino acids. The CDR3 DNA follows: TGCGCCAGCAGCTTGTTACGTCTAGCGGGCAATGAGCAGTTCTTC. Translated, it gives CASSLLRLAGNEQFF.

This sequence joins TRBV9 and TRBJ2-7; D is possibly TRBD1 or TRBD2 (5 bases each). This CDR3 spans 20 amino acids. V lost 0 bases, J lost 3 bases, and 28 bases lay in between. Germline lookup yields CDR1 SGDLS and CDR2 YYNGEE. This CDR3 is CASSVVRGGLAKMKYYEQYF. The CDR3 coding sequence is TGTGCCAGCAGCGTAGTAAGGGGCGGGCTAGCAAAAATGAAATACTACGAGCAGTACTTC.

The chain has TRBV5-1 and TRBJ1-2; 8 nucleotides match TRBD1. The junction had 12 bases not matched to a gene; V was cut back by 0 bases and J by 8 bases. The CDR3 contains 16 residues. CDR1 is SGHRS, CDR2 YFSETQ, per germline. In nucleotides, the CDR3 is TGCGCCAGCAGCTTGGCCGAGGGCAGGGGGCGCGAAGGCTACACCTTC. Protein product: CASSLAEGRGREGYTF.

V gene TRBV6-6 combines with J gene TRBJ1-6, with 8 positions matching TRBD1. This CDR3 region has 14 residues. CDR1 MNHNY and CDR2 SVGAGI come from the germline V gene (reference sequence). Trimming at V came to 4 bases and at J to 7 bases, leaving 3 bases not matched to a gene. CDR3 sequence: CASSFGQGNSPLHF. CDR3 DNA: TGTGCCAGCAGTTTCGGACAGGGAAATTCACCCCTCCACTTT.

The rearrangement links TRBV30 to TRBJ1-2; 10 bases match TRBD1. The V and J ends lost 5 bases and 8 bases, in that order; junction bases with no gene match: 5. The CDR3 runs 12 residues. Germline V gene sequence: CDR1 GTSNPN, CDR2 SVGIG (reference sequence). The CDR3 loop is CAWEDRGQGYTF. The CDR3 coding sequence is TGTGCCTGGGAAGACAGGGGGCAGGGCTACACCTTC.

The CDR3 region has the DNA TGTGCCAGCAGGGGAGGCCTGGGGGCCCAGCATTTT. This encodes CASRGGLGAQHF. The chain uses TRBV6-5 and TRBJ1-5; maybe TRBD1 (5 bases). The CDR3 sequence is 12 residues long. Germline CDR1 MNHEY, CDR2 SVGAGI. V was clipped by 6 bases and J by 11 bases, with 14 bases between them.

The chain combines TRBV30 with TRBJ2-5; 7 nucleotides agree with TRBD1. This CDR3 has 15 residues. J lost 1 base, V lost 4 bases, and 9 bases had no gene match. The germline gives CDR1 GTSNPN, CDR2 SVGIG (reference sequence). Here the CDR3 reads CAWTTLTGIQETQYF. CDR3 in DNA: TGTGCCTGGACCACCCTGACAGGGATCCAAGAGACCCAGTACTTC.

V usage is TRBV19 and J usage is TRBJ1-2; D not resolved. The germline CDR1 and CDR2 sequences are LNHDA and SQIVND (reference sequence). Trimming took off 3 bases at V and 3 bases at J, with 11 bases between the two ends. The CDR3 is made up of 14 amino acids. CDR3 coding DNA: TGTGCCAGTAGTATCGGGGTAACGGACTATGGCTACACCTTC. Translated, it gives CASSIGVTDYGYTF.

V usage is TRBV7-2 and J usage is TRBJ2-7; 7 bases line up with TRBD2. V lost 4 bases and J lost 4; bases outside the gene matches: 7. This CDR3 contains 14 residues. Germline V gene lookup returns CDR1 SGHTA and CDR2 FQGNSA. CDR3 DNA sequence: TGTGCCAGCAGCTCGGGGGGAACTAATTACGAGCAGTACTTC. Protein: CASSSGGTNYEQYF.

The chain joins TRBV11-2 to TRBJ2-7; possible D gene TRBD1, 5 bases. CDR3 size: 14 residues. Trimming pared 5 bases from V and 4 bases from J, leaving 15 bases between. Germline loops: CDR1 SGHAT, CDR2 FQNNGV. The CDR3 loop reads CASSPSPRAYEQYF. The CDR3 nucleotides read TGTGCCAGCAGCCCCTCGCCCAGGGCATACGAGCAGTACTTC.

This rearrangement joins TRBV6-1 to TRBJ2-7; possibly TRBD1 for D (6 bases). Per germline, CDR1 MNHNS and CDR2 SASEGT. The CDR3 loop spans 13 amino acids. The germline V and J ends were trimmed by 4 bases and 2 bases, with 9 bases remaining between them. CDR3 sequence reads: CASSAQGTYEQYF. Written as DNA, the CDR3 is TGTGCCAGCAGTGCGCAGGGGACCTACGAGCAGTACTTC.

V usage is TRBV5-1 and J usage is TRBJ2-5; D may be TRBD2 (6 bases). V was cut by 0 bases and J by 2 bases, with 14 bases left in between. Germline CDR1 reads SGHRS; CDR2 reads YFSETQ. CDR3 length: 16 amino acids. The CDR3 coding sequence is TGCGCCAGCAGCTTGGCCCCCCAGGGAGGTCAAGAGACCCAGTACTTC. Its translation is CASSLAPQGGQETQYF.

The J gene is TRBJ2-5, the V gene TRBV30, with 7 nucleotides matching TRBD2. V trimming: 2 bases; J trimming: 7 bases; junction bases outside the gene matches: 4. CDR3 length: 12 residues. CDR1 is GTSNPN and CDR2 is SVGIG in the germline V gene (reference sequence). The CDR3 DNA reads as TGTGCCTGGAGTAGTGGCGGGGGGACCCAGTACTTC. Its protein is CAWSSGGGTQYF.

The V call is TRBV9, the J call TRBJ2-5, with D possibly matching TRBD2 (6 bases). CDR3 length equals 13 residues. Trimming took 0 bases from V and 6 from J, leaving 9 bases between them. Germline V gene data show CDR1 as SGDLS and CDR2 as YYNGEE. CDR3 protein: CASSVVGGQTQYF. CDR3 bases: TGTGCCAGCAGCGTAGTGGGGGGACAGACCCAGTACTTC.

The rearrangement links TRBV10-3 to TRBJ2-7; D possibly corresponds to TRBD1 (6 bases). V shed 8 bases and J shed 6 bases, with 14 bases lying between them. Per the germline V gene, CDR1 is ENHRY and CDR2 is SYGVKD. The CDR3 is 12 residues long. CDR3 sequence reads: CAISTGTLEQYF. The CDR3 nucleotides read TGTGCCATCTCCACAGGGACCCTCGAGCAGTACTTC.

The rearrangement joins TRBV11-3 to TRBJ2-7; no clear D. V was clipped by 3 bases and J by 3 bases, with 6 bases between them. There are 12 residues in the CDR3. The germline V gene has CDR1 SGHNT and CDR2 YENEEA. The CDR3: CASSLRNYEQYF. CDR3 DNA sequence: TGTGCCAGCAGCTTGAGGAACTACGAGCAGTACTTC.

This chain joins TRBV7-8 and TRBJ2-5, with TRBD2 as a possible D gene (5 bases). Germline V CDR1 and CDR2: SGHVS, FQNEAQ. The CDR3 spans 16 residues. V was shortened by 5 bases and J by 2 bases, with 18 bases between the two germline ends. The CDR3: CASSASTGLGQETQYF. CDR3 in DNA: TGTGCCAGCAGCGCTTCCACGGGATTGGGACAAGAGACCCAGTACTTC.

The V call is TRBV5-6, the J call TRBJ2-3, with D perhaps TRBD2 (6 bases). CDR1 and CDR2 (germline): SGHDT, YYEEEE. With 8 bases removed from V and 5 bases from J, the gap between germline ends came to 12 bases. There are 12 residues in the CDR3. The CDR3 region is CASGLREDTQYF. Here the CDR3 DNA reads TGTGCCAGTGGACTAAGGGAAGATACGCAGTATTTT.

The V call is TRBV7-9, the J call TRBJ2-1; 8 nucleotides match TRBD1. V gave up 3 bases and J gave up 4 bases; unmatched junction bases: 2. The CDR3 is 14 residues long. Germline V gene sequence: CDR1 SEHNR, CDR2 FQNEAQ (reference sequence). The DNA of the CDR3 is TGTGCCAGCAGCTTCACAGGGGGATACAATGAGCAGTTCTTC. This codes for CASSFTGGYNEQFF.

The CDR3 DNA reads TGTGCCTGGAGTAAAACAAAGACAGGGTTGAGCGGGGCCAACGTCCTGACTTTC. Protein product: CAWSKTKTGLSGANVLTF. The chain employs TRBV30 and TRBJ2-6; 7 nucleotides agree with TRBD1. The CDR3 runs 18 residues. The trim removed 2 bases at V and 4 bases at J, leaving 14 bases unmatched. CDR1 and CDR2 (germline): GTSNPN, SVGIG (reference sequence).

The chain employs TRBV7-2 and TRBJ2-7, with 8 bases matching TRBD1. CDR3 size: 15 residues. V lost 3 bases and J lost 2; bases outside the gene matches: 6. Germline CDR1 SGHTA, CDR2 FQGNSA. This CDR3 is CASSFQRTGPYEQYF. Written as DNA, the CDR3 is TGTGCCAGCAGCTTCCAGCGGACAGGGCCCTACGAGCAGTACTTC.

Only one count was recorded for this clone. The CDR3 bases are TGCGCCAGCAGCTTGTTCAGGGAAGGAGATACGCAGTATTTT. Translating gives CASSLFREGDTQYF. The genes are TRBV5-1 and TRBJ2-3, with D tentatively TRBD1 (5 bases). CDR3 length: 14 amino acids. Germline V gene sequence: CDR1 SGHRS, CDR2 YFSETQ. Trimming stripped 1 base from V and 5 bases from J, with 11 bases between.

The rearrangement uses TRBV9 and TRBJ1-6; perhaps TRBD1 as D (6 bases). CDR1 and CDR2 from the germline V gene are SGDLS and YYNGEE. Trimming pared 2 bases from V and 7 bases from J, leaving 13 bases between. There are 15 residues in the CDR3. The CDR3 DNA follows: TGTGCCAGCAGCGTCGGGGGGGCGCAGAATTCACCCCTCCACTTT. It yields the protein CASSVGGAQNSPLHF.

Concerning this clone itself: The junction departs from germline at one end; a sequencing error may be responsible. This rearrangement joins TRBV4-1 to TRBJ2-7; weak D call: TRBD1 (5 bases). The CDR3 is 15 amino acids. CDR1 is MGHRA and CDR2 is YSYEKL in the germline V gene. The CDR3 reads CASSQDVARVPLMDF. The CDR3 coding sequence is TGCGCCAGCAGCCAAGACGTTGCCAGGGTGCCTCTAATGGACTTC.

This chain connects TRBV10-3 to TRBJ1-5, with 9 bases aligning to TRBD1. Germline V CDR1 and CDR2: ENHRY, SYGVKD. The junction had 3 bases not matched to a gene; V was cut back by 5 bases and J by 7 bases. This CDR3 contains 13 residues. The CDR3 loop reads CAISSTGGQPQHF. CDR3 bases: TGTGCCATCAGTTCCACAGGGGGCCAGCCCCAGCATTTT.

Of note for this clone: The same CDR3 arises from other DNA sequences in this sample as well. The chain links TRBV10-3 to TRBJ2-7; no definite D call. Trimming removed 7 bases from V and 0 bases from J, with 7 bases in between. The CDR3 has 12 amino acids. Looked up from germline, CDR1 is ENHRY and CDR2 is SYGVKD. The CDR3, as DNA: TGTGCCATCAAGGGTCCCTCCTACGAGCAGTACTTC. Protein: CAIKGPSYEQYF.

CDR3 sequence (DNA): TGTGCCAGCAGCCCCGGACTTGTAGAGACCCAGTACTTC. As protein: CASSPGLVETQYF. The chain is built from TRBV7-2 and TRBJ2-5, with a possible D match to TRBD2 (5 bases). The germline V and J ends were trimmed by 5 bases and 4 bases, with 11 bases remaining between them. Looked up from germline, CDR1 is SGHTA and CDR2 is FQGNSA. The CDR3 has 13 residues.

This clone is a singleton in its sample. In DNA form, the CDR3 reads TGTGCCAGCAGTTTAAGGGGGGACTCCACTGAAGCTTTCTTT. Its translation: CASSLRGDSTEAFF. V usage is TRBV28 and J usage is TRBJ1-1, with TRBD1 as a possible D gene (6 bases). Germline V gene sequence: CDR1 MDHEN, CDR2 SYDVKM. The CDR3 runs 14 residues. Trimming took 2 bases from V and 4 from J, leaving 11 bases between them.

The chain uses TRBV9 and TRBJ2-3; 10 positions match TRBD2. CDR3 length equals 16 residues. The germline CDR1 and CDR2 sequences are SGDLS and YYNGEE. Trimming at V came to 5 bases and at J to 3 bases, leaving 9 bases not matched to a gene. DNA for the CDR3: TGTGCCAGCAGAACCTTTAGCGGGAGGAGGACAGATACGCAGTATTTT. Protein: CASRTFSGRRTDTQYF.